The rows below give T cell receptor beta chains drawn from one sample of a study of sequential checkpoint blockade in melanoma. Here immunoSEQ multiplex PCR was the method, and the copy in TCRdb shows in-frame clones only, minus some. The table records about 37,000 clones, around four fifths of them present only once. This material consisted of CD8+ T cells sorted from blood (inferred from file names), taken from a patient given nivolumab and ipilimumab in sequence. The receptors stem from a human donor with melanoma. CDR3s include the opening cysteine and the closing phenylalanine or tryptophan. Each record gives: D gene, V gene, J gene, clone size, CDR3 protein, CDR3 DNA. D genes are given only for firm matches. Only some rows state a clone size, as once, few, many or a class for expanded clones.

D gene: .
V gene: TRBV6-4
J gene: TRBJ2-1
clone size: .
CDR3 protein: CASSAGPESEQFF
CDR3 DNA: TGTGCCAGCAGTGCCGGTCCCGAGAGTGAGCAGTTCTTC

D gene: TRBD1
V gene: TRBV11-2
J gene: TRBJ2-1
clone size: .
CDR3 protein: CASSSHRQGAYEQFF
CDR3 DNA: TGTGCCAGCAGCTCCCACCGGCAGGGGGCATATGAGCAGTTCTTC

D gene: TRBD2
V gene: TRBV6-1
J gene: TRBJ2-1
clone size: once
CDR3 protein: CASELAGDYNEQFF
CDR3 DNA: TGTGCCAGCGAGCTAGCGGGAGACTACAATGAGCAGTTCTTC

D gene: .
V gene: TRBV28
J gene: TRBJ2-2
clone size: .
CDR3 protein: CASSSREAWDTGELFF
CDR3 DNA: TGTGCCAGCAGCTCCCGCGAGGCCTGGGACACCGGGGAGCTGTTTTTT

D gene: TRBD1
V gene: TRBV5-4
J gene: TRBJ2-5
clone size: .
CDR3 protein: CASSPETGEETQYF
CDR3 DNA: TGTGCCAGCAGCCCGGAGACAGGGGAAGAGACCCAGTACTTC

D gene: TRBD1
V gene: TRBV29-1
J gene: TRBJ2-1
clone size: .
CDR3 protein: CSVEHGDRVTYNEQFF
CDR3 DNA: TGCAGCGTTGAGCACGGGGACAGGGTTACCTACAATGAGCAGTTCTTC

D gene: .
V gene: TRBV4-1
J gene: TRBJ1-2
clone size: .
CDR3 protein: CASSQVSVRSLANYGYTF
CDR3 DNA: TGCGCCAGCAGCCAAGTGTCAGTACGGAGTTTAGCTAACTATGGCTACACCTTC

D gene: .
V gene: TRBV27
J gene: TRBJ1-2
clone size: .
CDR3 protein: CASSPAGAGNYGYTF
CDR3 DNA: TGTGCCAGCAGCCCTGCGGGGGCGGGTAACTATGGCTACACCTTC

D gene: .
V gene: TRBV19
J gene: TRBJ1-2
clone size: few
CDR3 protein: CASTSGDYGYTF
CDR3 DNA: TGTGCCAGTACCTCCGGGGACTATGGCTACACCTTC

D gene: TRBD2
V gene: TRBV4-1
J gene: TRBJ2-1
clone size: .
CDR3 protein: CASSRGLAETNEQFF
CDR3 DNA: TGCGCCAGCAGCCGAGGACTAGCGGAAACCAATGAGCAGTTCTTC

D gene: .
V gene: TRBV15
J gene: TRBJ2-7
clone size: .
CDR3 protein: CATSRDRLGRGIDEQYF
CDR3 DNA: TGTGCCACCAGCAGAGACCGTCTGGGCAGGGGAATCGACGAGCAGTACTTC

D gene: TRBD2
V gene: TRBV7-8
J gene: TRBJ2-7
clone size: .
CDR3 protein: CASSLEASGNYEQYF
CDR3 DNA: TGTGCCAGCAGCTTAGAAGCTAGCGGGAACTACGAGCAGTACTTC

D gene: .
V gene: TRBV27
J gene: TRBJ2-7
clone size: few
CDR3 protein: CASSLFAGLYEQYF
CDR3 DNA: TGTGCCAGCAGTTTATTTGCGGGCCTCTACGAGCAGTACTTC

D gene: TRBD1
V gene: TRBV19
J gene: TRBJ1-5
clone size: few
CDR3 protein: CASSRGQGDQPQHF
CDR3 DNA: TGTGCCAGTAGTAGAGGACAGGGCGATCAGCCCCAGCATTTT

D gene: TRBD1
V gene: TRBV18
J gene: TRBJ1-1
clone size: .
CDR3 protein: CASSPGQGGGTEAFF
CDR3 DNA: TGTGCCAGCTCACCCGGACAGGGAGGGGGGACTGAAGCTTTCTTT

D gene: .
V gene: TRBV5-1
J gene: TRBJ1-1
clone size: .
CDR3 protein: CASSPGSNTEAFF
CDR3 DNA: TGCGCCAGCAGCCCGGGTTCGAACACTGAAGCTTTCTTT

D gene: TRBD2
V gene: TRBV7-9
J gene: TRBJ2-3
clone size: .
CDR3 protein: CASSQWRPSGRDPDTQYF
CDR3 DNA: TGTGCCAGCAGCCAGTGGCGCCCTAGCGGGAGGGACCCAGATACGCAGTATTTT

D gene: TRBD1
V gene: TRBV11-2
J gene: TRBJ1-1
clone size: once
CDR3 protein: CASSLEAGTEDTFF
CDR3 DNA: TGTGCCAGCAGCTTAGAAGCCGGGACAGAAGACACTTTCTTT

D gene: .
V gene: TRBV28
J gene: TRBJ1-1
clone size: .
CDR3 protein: CASSILQGTEAFF
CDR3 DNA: TGTGCCAGCAGTATCCTCCAGGGTACTGAAGCTTTCTTT

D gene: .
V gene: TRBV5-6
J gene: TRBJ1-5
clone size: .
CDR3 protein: CASSSSRWGVGNQPQHF
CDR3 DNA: TGTGCCAGCAGCTCAAGCCGGTGGGGGGTCGGCAATCAGCCCCAGCATTTT

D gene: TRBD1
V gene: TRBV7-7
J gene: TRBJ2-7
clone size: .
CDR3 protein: CASSLEGTGGEQYF
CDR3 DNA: TGTGCTAGCAGCTTAGAAGGGACAGGGGGCGAGCAGTACTTC

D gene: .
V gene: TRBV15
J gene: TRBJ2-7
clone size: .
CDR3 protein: CATSRGPYEQYF
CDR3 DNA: TGTGCCACCAGCAGAGGTCCTTACGAGCAGTACTTC

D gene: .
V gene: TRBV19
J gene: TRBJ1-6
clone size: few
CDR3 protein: CASSGWEGQEENSPLHF
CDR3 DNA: TGTGCCAGTAGTGGTTGGGAAGGGCAGGAGGAAAATTCACCCCTCCACTTT

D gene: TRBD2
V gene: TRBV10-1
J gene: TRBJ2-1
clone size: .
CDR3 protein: CASSDWGGNEQFF
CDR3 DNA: TGCGCCAGCAGTGATTGGGGGGGCAATGAGCAGTTCTTC

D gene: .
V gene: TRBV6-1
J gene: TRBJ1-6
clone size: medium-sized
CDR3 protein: CASSDTTGDNSPLHF
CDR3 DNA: TGTGCCAGCAGTGATACGACAGGAGATAATTCACCCCTCCACTTT

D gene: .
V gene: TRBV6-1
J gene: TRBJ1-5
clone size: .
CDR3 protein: CASSQQGSNQPQHF
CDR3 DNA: TGTGCCAGCAGCCAACAGGGAAGCAATCAGCCCCAGCATTTT

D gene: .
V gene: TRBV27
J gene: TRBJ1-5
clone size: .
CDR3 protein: CAAGRYNQPQHF
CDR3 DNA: TGTGCCGCGGGACGGTACAATCAGCCCCAGCATTTT